The next 22 T cell receptor beta chains were all read from a single sample in a study of control samples from healthy donors and cancer patients. Method: immunoSEQ multiplex PCR; TCRdb's copy keeps in-frame clones and lacks some. This sample has tens of thousands of clones, with about 89% found just once. Input material: blood. The receptors were gathered from a man aged 50 to 59 in good health.

V usage is TRBV7-2 and J usage is TRBJ1-6, with D possibly TRBD1 on 5 matching bases. CDR3 length: 15 amino acids. CDR1 and CDR2 (germline): SGHTA, FQGNSA. V gave up 2 bases and J gave up 6 bases, with 11 bases separating them. In DNA, the CDR3 is TGTGCCAGCAGCTTAACTTACGGGGGTAATTCACCCCTCCACTTT. It is translated as CASSLTYGGNSPLHF.

The chain has TRBV3-1 (or the pseudogene TRBV3-2) and TRBJ2-1; TRBD2 is a possible D gene (6 bases). The CDR3 is 13 residues long. V gave up 5 bases and J gave up 6 bases, with 11 bases separating them. From germline, CDR1 is LGHDT and CDR2 YNNKEL (reference sequence). CDR3 sequence reads: CASSSQTSNEQFF. CDR3 in DNA: TGTGCCAGCAGCTCCCAGACTAGCAATGAGCAGTTCTTC.

V gene TRBV6-6 combines with J gene TRBJ2-7; D unclear. Germline V gives CDR1 MNHNY, CDR2 SVGAGI (reference sequence). Trimming cost V 6 bases and J 6 bases, with 15 bases left between them. The CDR3 totals 13 residues. The CDR3 region has the DNA TGTGCCAGCAGGTACGGCTCCCTTGGCGAGCAGTACTTC. This translates into CASRYGSLGEQYF.

The genes are TRBV2 and TRBJ1-5; the D is unclear. Germline CDR1 reads SNHLY; CDR2 reads FYNNEI. This CDR3 is built from 14 residues. V was pared by 6 bases and J by 0 bases, with 9 bases between. CDR3: CASSQEDSNQPQHF. The CDR3 DNA reads as TGTGCCAGCAGCCAGGAAGATAGCAATCAGCCCCAGCATTTT.

The rearrangement uses TRBV19 and TRBJ1-6; D may be TRBD1 (5 bases). Germline V CDR1 and CDR2: LNHDA, SQIVND (reference sequence). The length of the CDR3 is 15 residues. Trimming stripped 3 bases from V and 9 bases from J, with 15 bases between. The DNA for the CDR3 is TGTGCCAGTAGTATGTCAAGGGGCGCCGGTTCACCCCTCCACTTT. This codes for CASSMSRGAGSPLHF.

The chain couples TRBV15 to TRBJ2-3; no clear D gene. The CDR3 loop spans 10 amino acids. Germline loops: CDR1 LNHNV, CDR2 YYDKDF (reference sequence). V gave up 0 bases and J gave up 14 bases, with 6 bases separating them. The CDR3 sequence: CATSRDRLYF. CDR3 DNA sequence: TGTGCCACCAGCAGAGATCGGTTGTATTTT.

For the CDR3, the DNA is TGTGCCAGTTCCGACAGGGGTAGCGGGGGTGCAGATACGCAGTATTTT. The encoded protein is CASSDRGSGGADTQYF. V gene TRBV19 combines with J gene TRBJ2-3; perhaps TRBD2 as D (9 bases). The CDR3 has 16 amino acids. V lost 8 bases to trimming and J lost 4 bases, with 22 bases between them. Germline CDR1 is LNHDA and CDR2 is SQIVND (reference sequence).

J is TRBJ2-7 and V is TRBV7-9, with 10 bases fitting TRBD2. V lost 5 bases, J lost 3 bases, and 16 bases stayed unmatched. The CDR3 runs 18 residues. Per germline, CDR1 SEHNR and CDR2 FQNEAQ (reference sequence). DNA of the CDR3: TGTGCCAGCAGCCTCGTACCCCTCACTAGCGGGGTGGGCTACGAGCAGTACTTC. Protein product: CASSLVPLTSGVGYEQYF.

The chain is built from TRBV6-1 and TRBJ1-4; D call uncertain. Trimming took 1 base from V and 7 from J, leaving 13 bases between them. CDR3 length: 15 amino acids. Germline V CDR1 and CDR2: MNHNS, SASEGT. The CDR3 is CASSEVHDWGEKLFF. The CDR3 nucleotides read TGTGCCAGCAGTGAAGTTCACGATTGGGGTGAAAAACTGTTTTTT.

This clone was counted once. The chain joins TRBV5-4 to TRBJ2-1; D is possibly TRBD2 (6 bases). The CDR3 totals 18 residues. The V gene's germline CDR1 is SGHNT and CDR2 YYREEE (reference sequence). The ends were cut back, 2 bases at V and 0 bases at J, with 18 bases in the middle. CDR3 nucleotide sequence: TGTGCCAGCAGCTTCCCCGTTCGACTAGAGAGCTCCTACAATGAGCAGTTCTTC. Amino acids: CASSFPVRLESSYNEQFF. Supplemented by reference TRBV5-4 and TRBJ2-1, the full variable domain reads ETGVTQSPTHLIKTRGQQVTLRCSSQSGHNTVSWYQQALGQGPQFIFQYYREEENGRGNFPPRFSGLQFPNYSSELNVNALELDDSALYLCASSFPVRLESSYNEQFFGPGTRLTVL.

The V gene is TRBV29-1, the J gene TRBJ2-2; no definite D call. V was trimmed by 5 bases and J by 1 base, leaving 5 bases between them. Germline CDR1 is SQVTM and CDR2 is ANQGSEA. The CDR3 contains 12 residues. The CDR3 bases are TGCAGCGTTCGTCTGAACACCGGGGAGCTGTTTTTT. This encodes CSVRLNTGELFF.

This chain links TRBV7-8 with TRBJ1-5; D unclear. Trimming took 4 bases from V and 4 from J, leaving 11 bases between them. The CDR3 spans 14 residues. The germline gives CDR1 SGHVS, CDR2 FQNEAQ. The CDR3 DNA is TGTGCCAGCAGCTCGAAGACGGAGAATCAGCCCCAGCATTTT. It yields the protein CASSSKTENQPQHF. Together with reference TRBV7-8 and TRBJ1-5, the CDR3 gives the full variable domain: GAGVSQSPRYKVAKRGQDVALRCDPISGHVSLFWYQQALGQGPEFLTYFQNEAQLDKSGLPSDRFFAERPEGSVSTLKIQRTQQEDSAVYLCASSSKTENQPQHFGDGTRLSIL.

The chain combines TRBV12-5 with TRBJ2-3, with 7 bases fitting TRBD1. With V trimmed by 0 bases and J by 0 bases, 9 bases remained unmatched. The length of the CDR3 is 18 residues. Germline CDR1 LGHNT, CDR2 FRNRAP. As DNA, the CDR3 is TGTGCTAGTGGTTTGGTAACCGATGGACAGGCTAGCACAGATACGCAGTATTTT. Translating it yields CASGLVTDGQASTDTQYF.

The chain has TRBV29-1 and TRBJ2-2; 8 bases map to TRBD1. CDR3 size: 15 residues. From germline, CDR1 is SQVTM and CDR2 ANQGSEA. In DNA form, the CDR3 reads TGCTCCGTTGATTCCTCAGGGGGCGCCGGCGGGGAGCTGTTTTTT. It codes for CSVDSSGGAGGELFF.

This chain uses TRBV7-2 with TRBJ2-7; 10 nucleotides line up with TRBD2. Germline values: CDR1 SGHTA, CDR2 FQGNSA. After removal of 5 bases from V and 9 bases from J, the junction contained 13 bases not matched to a gene. This CDR3 has 15 residues. The CDR3 spells CASSPGERGGLGQYV. The DNA for the CDR3 is TGTGCCAGCAGCCCGGGGGAGCGGGGGGGCCTTGGGCAGTACGTC.

The chain uses TRBV13 and TRBJ2-7; 7 bases are a match to TRBD1. The germline V gene encodes CDR1 PRHDT and CDR2 FYEKMQ (reference sequence). The CDR3 has 17 residues. V lost 0 bases and J lost 5; bases outside the gene matches: 13. The CDR3 reads CASSLGHRGSKGNEQYF. CDR3 sequence (DNA): TGTGCCAGCAGCTTAGGCCACAGGGGCTCGAAGGGTAACGAGCAGTACTTC.

CDR3 loop: CASSRQGAGYSYEQYF. CDR3 DNA: TGCGCCAGCAGCCGCCAGGGAGCGGGGTACTCCTACGAGCAGTACTTC. The V and J genes are TRBV5-1 and TRBJ2-7; 7 positions match TRBD2. The germline gives CDR1 SGHRS, CDR2 YFSETQ. CDR3 length: 16 amino acids. With 4 bases clipped from V and 0 bases from J, the junction kept 10 bases outside the gene matches. Complete variable domain (other parts from reference TRBV5-1 and TRBJ2-7): KAGVTQTPRYLIKTRGQQVTLSCSPISGHRSVSWYQQTPGQGLQFLFEYFSETQRNKGNFPGRFSGRQFSNSRSEMNVSTLELGDSALYLCASSRQGAGYSYEQYFGPGTRLTVT.

This sequence joins TRBV10-3 and TRBJ1-6; 9 nucleotides match TRBD1. Germline lookup yields CDR1 ENHRY and CDR2 SYGVKD. V gave up 6 bases and J gave up 5 bases; unmatched junction bases: 8. The CDR3 covers 16 residues. CDR3 nucleotide sequence: TGTGCCATCAGCGGGACAGGGTGGAGCGATAATTCACCCCTCCACTTT. The encoded protein is CAISGTGWSDNSPLHF.

The chain joins TRBV19 to TRBJ1-2; TRBD1 agrees at 10 bases. CDR1 and CDR2 from the germline V gene are LNHDA and SQIVND (reference sequence). V trimming: 5 bases; J trimming: 10 bases; junction bases outside the gene matches: 10. The CDR3 is 14 residues long. CDR3 loop: CASSLGQGVTLYTF. In nucleotides, the CDR3 is TGTGCCAGTAGTCTTGGACAGGGGGTTACCCTCTACACCTTC.

The chain combines TRBV5-8 with TRBJ1-5; D gene uncertain. Between the trimmed V and J ends, which lost 0 bases and 6 bases, there was a span of 1 base. The CDR3 has 11 residues. Germline lookup yields CDR1 SGHTS and CDR2 YDEGEE. CDR3 sequence (DNA): TGTGCCAGCAGCTTGGGTCAGCCCCAGCATTTT. Translation: CASSLGQPQHF.

J is TRBJ2-7 and V is TRBV7-9, with 11 bases lining up with TRBD2. CDR1 and CDR2 (germline): SEHNR, FQNEAQ (reference sequence). The junction had 16 bases not matched to a gene; V was cut back by 2 bases and J by 4 bases. The CDR3 contains 19 residues. In DNA form, the CDR3 reads TGTGCCAGCAGCTTACCCACCGATCCGGGACTAGCGGCACCATACGAGCAGTACTTC. Translation: CASSLPTDPGLAAPYEQYF.

The V and J genes are TRBV13 and TRBJ2-5; D unclear. Trimming left V 8 bases short and J 4 bases short, with 11 bases between. The CDR3 is 12 residues long. The germline V gene encodes CDR1 PRHDT and CDR2 FYEKMQ (reference sequence). CDR3 protein: CASSKMGETQYF. CDR3 coding DNA: TGTGCCAGCTCTAAAATGGGAGAGACCCAGTACTTC.